Shown below are 3 T cell receptor beta chains from a single sample sequenced in a study of T cell repertoires in cytomegalovirus infection. Antigens for these TCRs are unknown. TCRdb itself ran the reads through MiXCR, one entry per CDR3 protein. The sample records about a million distinct CDR3 sequences, more than 25% being singletons. Specimen: cultured CD8+ T cells from PBMCs, collected from culture after CMV antigen stimulation. These receptors were collected from a human donor in good health (CMV status not recorded). Some clones in this sample may be carry-over from other donors' samples.

The V call is TRBV7-3, the J call TRBJ2-3, with D maybe TRBD2 (7 bases). The CDR3 length is 15 residues. V lost 6 bases and J lost 6, with 19 bases in between. Germline lookup yields CDR1 SGHTA and CDR2 FQGTGA. In nucleotides, the CDR3 is TGTGCCAGCAGTTACTACGCGGGGGCGGTGGATACGCAGTATTTT. Protein product: CASSYYAGAVDTQYF.

The chain recombines TRBV24-1 with TRBJ2-1; the D call may be TRBD1 or TRBD2 (5 bases each). The ends were cut back, 1 base at V and 8 bases at J, with 8 bases in the middle. Germline V gene sequence: CDR1 KGHDR, CDR2 SFDVKD. The CDR3 contains 13 residues. In DNA form, the CDR3 reads TGTGCCACCAGTGATTTCAGAGGGGATGAGCAGTTCTTC. The encoded protein is CATSDFRGDEQFF.

A note on this clonotype: A much bigger clone sits one base away, suggesting this may be a read error. The rearrangement links TRBV7-4 to TRBJ2-7; no firm D call. The germline V gene has CDR1 SGHVT and CDR2 SQSDAQ. This CDR3 is 13 amino acids long. The V end lost 0 bases, the J end lost 11 bases, and 14 bases lay between the germline ends. As DNA, the CDR3 is TGTGCCAGCAGCTTAGCGGGTCCCCAGACGAAGTACTTC. Protein sequence: CASSLAGPQTKYF.